This T cell receptor (beta chain) appears in the sequencing data of a study of technical replicates of blood from a handful of donors (dated by TCRdb to 2016 to 2017). Concerning this clone: The clone's antigen remains unknown. No base quality information exists; no much larger clone differs at one position.

Library construction relied on the immunoSEQ multiplex PCR assay. Entries here come from immuneACCESS through TCRdb and include only in-frame sequences with V and J called. Some clones fail to appear in such tables; in the studies checked, an unresolved V gene covers under half of the shortfall, and the cause of the remainder is unknown. Within this sample are over 70,000 clones, with approximately 90% of them counted one time only. The ten biggest clones cover under 5.5% of the sample. Input material: PBMCs. The TCR comes from a human donor in good health. Some clones in this sample may be carry-over from other donors' samples.

The CDR3 has the sequence CASSVLQGAKNGYTF. The sequenced DNA: TGTGCCAGCAGCGTCTTACAGGGGGCGAAGAATGGCTACACCTTC. The chain was built from TRBV7-2 and TRBJ1-2; 9 central bases correspond to TRBD1. Trimming removed 5 bases from V and 6 bases from J; the gene matches leave 10 bases unexplained. From the cysteine up to the phenylalanine, the CDR3 has a length of 15 residues. The retained sequence is limited to the CDR3, 45 bases, with the frame set at the first base. For CDR1 and CDR2, the germline V gene lists SGHTA and FQGNSA.